This is a list of T cell receptor beta chains from one sample in a study of shared clonotypes between healthy human individuals. Here immunoSEQ multiplex PCR was the method, and the copy in TCRdb shows in-frame clones only, minus some. The sample consists of roughly 1,800,000 clones, 85% to 95% of them appearing once. Material: naive CD8+ T cells sorted from blood. The receptors stem from a man younger than 35 in good health. Each CDR3 is given with its conserved first and last residue. D genes are given only for firm matches. Rows give clone size only sometimes, using once, few, many, or a class for an expanded clone.

>TRBJ2-2|NA|few|TRBV29-1|13
CSVRDGNTGELFF
TGCAGCGTCCGTGACGGGAACACCGGGGAGCTGTTTTTT
>TRBJ2-5|TRBD1|NA|TRBV28|14
CASRSRDSQETQYF
TGTGCCAGCAGAAGTAGGGACAGCCAAGAGACCCAGTACTTC
>TRBJ2-5|NA|NA|TRBV7-2|12
CASSLYSETQYF
TGTGCCAGCAGCTTATATTCAGAGACCCAGTACTTC
>TRBJ2-5|TRBD2|NA|TRBV7-9|14
CASSVGGLVETQYF
TGTGCCAGCAGCGTAGGGGGACTAGTGGAGACCCAGTACTTC
>TRBJ2-7|TRBD1|NA|TRBV19|15
CASSIDSRQGSEQYF
TGTGCCAGTAGTATAGACTCGAGACAGGGGTCCGAGCAGTACTTC
>TRBJ1-5|NA|NA|TRBV28|14
CASSFQGSNQPQHF
TGTGCCAGCAGTTTCCAGGGGAGCAATCAGCCCCAGCATTTT
>TRBJ1-1|NA|NA|TRBV5-1|13
CASSLILNTEAFF
TGCGCCAGCAGCTTGATCCTGAACACTGAAGCTTTCTTT
>TRBJ2-1|TRBD2|NA|TRBV15|19
CATSDEQGASGIFRNEQFF
TGTGCCACCAGCGACGAGCAAGGGGCTAGCGGGATATTTAGGAATGAGCAGTTCTTC
>TRBJ2-4|NA|NA|TRBV6-5|13
CASRTKNNDIQYF
TGTGCCAGCAGGACTAAGAATAACGACATTCAGTACTTC
>TRBJ2-3|TRBD1|NA|TRBV27|15
CASSFDRVGTDTQYF
TGTGCCAGCAGTTTTGACAGGGTTGGCACAGATACGCAGTATTTT
>TRBJ2-3|TRBD2|NA|TRBV7-9|14
CASSVGLAIDTQYF
TGTGCCAGCAGCGTGGGACTAGCGATCGATACGCAGTATTTT
>TRBJ2-7|TRBD1|once|TRBV19|13
CASSFTGGYEQYF
TGTGCCAGTAGTTTCACAGGGGGCTACGAGCAGTACTTC
>TRBJ2-2|TRBD1|NA|TRBV27|17
CASSLGTGLGETGELFF
TGTGCCAGCAGTTTAGGGACAGGCCTGGGTGAGACCGGGGAGCTGTTTTTT
>TRBJ2-1|NA|once|TRBV5-1|14
CASMPGPDYNEQFF
TGCGCCAGTATGCCGGGACCCGACTACAATGAGCAGTTCTTC
>TRBJ1-2|NA|NA|TRBV28|15
CASSLTPAGDYGYTF
TGTGCCAGCAGTCTCACCCCCGCAGGGGACTATGGCTACACCTTC
>TRBJ1-1|NA|NA|TRBV6-6|14
CASSYEFGYTEAFF
TGTGCCAGCAGTTACGAGTTTGGATACACTGAAGCTTTCTTT
>TRBJ1-6|TRBD1|NA|TRBV5-5|17
CASSPIRPDRVRSPLHF
TGTGCCAGCAGCCCTATTAGACCCGACAGGGTGCGTTCACCCCTCCACTTT
>TRBJ2-5|TRBD2|NA|TRBV7-8|15
CASSLIEGGQETQYF
TGTGCCAGCAGCTTAATCGAGGGAGGGCAAGAGACCCAGTACTTC
>TRBJ1-4|TRBD1|once|TRBV7-6|13
CASSVGQNEKLFF
TGTGCCAGCAGCGTGGGACAGAATGAAAAACTGTTTTTT
>TRBJ2-5|TRBD1|NA|TRBV7-9|18
CASSLPDGVNRGQETQYF
TGTGCCAGCAGCTTACCTGATGGGGTCAACAGGGGACAAGAGACCCAGTACTTC
>TRBJ2-7|NA|NA|TRBV7-9|14
CASSPGTGHYEQYF
TGTGCCAGCAGCCCCGGAACGGGGCACTACGAGCAGTACTTC
>TRBJ2-7|NA|NA|TRBV6-6|16
CASSYSSDKAAYEQYF
TGTGCCAGCAGCTACTCGAGCGATAAGGCCGCCTACGAGCAGTACTTC
>TRBJ1-1|NA|NA|TRBV7-9|14
CASSRTTYPSEAFF
TGTGCCAGCAGTAGGACTACCTATCCCTCTGAAGCTTTCTTT
>TRBJ1-1|NA|once|TRBV19|13
CASSMGVTTEAFF
TGTGCCAGTAGTATGGGAGTGACCACTGAAGCTTTCTTT
>TRBJ2-1|TRBD1|NA|TRBV7-3|15
CASSLGQGEYNEQFF
TGTGCCAGCAGTTTAGGACAGGGCGAGTACAATGAGCAGTTCTTC
>TRBJ2-7|NA|NA|TRBV27|16
CASSVLTGIGSREQYF
TGTGCCAGCAGTGTACTAACAGGGATTGGTAGCCGGGAGCAGTACTTC
>TRBJ2-1|NA|NA|TRBV27|14
CASRWLGSYNEQFF
TGTGCCAGCAGATGGCTAGGGTCCTACAATGAGCAGTTCTTC
>TRBJ2-1|TRBD2|once|TRBV4-1|18
CASSQDSIGAGGPHEQFF
TGCGCCAGCAGCCAAGATTCGATCGGGGCGGGAGGGCCACATGAGCAGTTCTTC
>TRBJ2-1|NA|NA|TRBV27|14
CASSSSSSYNEQFF
TGTGCCAGCAGTTCGTCAAGCTCCTACAATGAGCAGTTCTTC
>TRBJ2-7|TRBD1|NA|TRBV29-1|13
CSVLGQGTYEQYF
TGCAGCGTTCTGGGACAGGGGACCTACGAGCAGTACTTC
>TRBJ1-1|NA|NA|TRBV5-6|13
CASSDVGHTEAFF
TGTGCCAGCAGCGATGTCGGCCACACTGAAGCTTTCTTT
>TRBJ2-7|NA|NA|TRBV5-4|16
CASSLAYSEIGHEQYF
TGTGCCAGCAGCTTGGCTTACAGCGAGATCGGCCACGAGCAGTACTTC
>TRBJ2-3|NA|NA|TRBV28|14
CASSLRGEVDTQYF
TGTGCCAGCAGTTTAAGAGGGGAGGTAGATACGCAGTATTTT
>TRBJ2-7|NA|NA|TRBV4-1|14
CASSQDIQGLEQYF
TGCGCCAGCAGCCAAGATATACAGGGTCTCGAGCAGTACTTC
>TRBJ2-5|TRBD2|NA|TRBV6-6|15
CASSQLAVLQETQYF
TGTGCCAGCAGCCAGCTAGCGGTACTCCAAGAGACCCAGTACTTC
>TRBJ2-5|NA|NA|TRBV7-2|13
CASSPTLGGTQYF
TGTGCCAGCAGCCCGACACTAGGTGGGACCCAGTACTTC
>TRBJ2-7|TRBD1|NA|TRBV6-6|13
CATTQDRGYEQYF
TGTGCCACCACCCAGGACAGGGGCTACGAGCAGTACTTC
>TRBJ1-5|TRBD1|NA|TRBV19|15
CASSIDPGGYQPQHF
TGTGCCAGTAGTATAGATCCAGGGGGGTATCAGCCCCAGCATTTT
>TRBJ2-7|NA|NA|TRBV11-2|12
CASSGRDYEQYF
TGTGCCAGCAGCGGGCGGGACTACGAGCAGTACTTC
>TRBJ1-2|NA|NA|TRBV15|19
CATSRTRILRGAGGLGYTF
TGTGCCACCAGCAGAACACGCATCCTCCGGGGGGCAGGAGGCTTGGGCTACACCTTC
>TRBJ2-7|NA|NA|TRBV6-5|12
CASSYDGYEQYF
TGTGCCAGCAGTTACGATGGCTACGAGCAGTACTTC
>TRBJ1-1|TRBD1|once|TRBV11-2|14
CASRPTGEITEAFF
TGTGCCAGCAGACCCACAGGGGAGATTACTGAAGCTTTCTTT
>TRBJ1-5|NA|NA|TRBV4-1|13
CASSRSSGRPQHF
TGCGCCAGCAGCCGCAGCAGCGGTCGGCCCCAGCATTTT